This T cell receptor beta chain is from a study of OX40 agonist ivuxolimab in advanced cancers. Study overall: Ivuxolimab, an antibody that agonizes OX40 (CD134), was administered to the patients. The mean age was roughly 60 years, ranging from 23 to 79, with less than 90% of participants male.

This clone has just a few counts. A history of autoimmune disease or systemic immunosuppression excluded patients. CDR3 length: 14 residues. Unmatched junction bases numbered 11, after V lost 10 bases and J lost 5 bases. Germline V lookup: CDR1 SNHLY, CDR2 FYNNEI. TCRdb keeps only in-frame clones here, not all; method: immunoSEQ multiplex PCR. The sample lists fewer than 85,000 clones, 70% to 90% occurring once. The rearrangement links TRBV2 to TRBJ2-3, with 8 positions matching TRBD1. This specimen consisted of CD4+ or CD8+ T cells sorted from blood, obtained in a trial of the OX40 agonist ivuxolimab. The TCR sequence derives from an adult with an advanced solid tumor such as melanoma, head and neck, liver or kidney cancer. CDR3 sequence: CANRQGLFEDTQYF. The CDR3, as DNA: TGTGCCAACCGACAGGGGTTGTTCGAAGATACGCAGTATTTT.